What follows are 17 T cell receptor beta chains derived from one specimen sequenced in a study of blood T cell repertoires in COVID-19 (dated by TCRdb to the early 2020s). Preparation of the library involved the immunoSEQ multiplex PCR assay. The table comes from immuneACCESS by way of TCRdb, which keeps in-frame sequences with V and J called. Part of the clones is missing from these tables; in studies checked, under half for an unresolved V gene and the rest for unknown reasons. The sample includes about 97,000 clones, with approximately 90% observed a single time. The ten largest clonotypes hold 1.7% of the sample. The specimen sequenced was peripheral blood. The source is a man in his 60s with acute or convalescent COVID-19.

J is TRBJ1-1 and V is TRBV6-5; 11 bases are shared with TRBD1. Germline V gene lookup returns CDR1 MNHEY and CDR2 SVGAGI. This CDR3 region has 14 residues. V dropped 4 bases and J dropped 10; count of bases not matched to a gene: 8. The CDR3 nucleotides read TGTGCCAGCAGTTTGGACAGGGGGCCTGTAGGAGCTTTCTTT. Translating gives CASSLDRGPVGAFF.

V gene TRBV13 combines with J gene TRBJ1-1, with 10 positions matching TRBD1. With 5 bases clipped from V and 4 bases from J, the junction kept 10 bases outside the gene matches. Germline CDR1 PRHDT, CDR2 FYEKMQ (reference sequence). The CDR3 runs to 16 residues. The CDR3 DNA reads as TGTGCCAGCAGCAAAGACAGGGGGCGCGATGGCACTGAAGCTTTCTTT. It codes for CASSKDRGRDGTEAFF.

This chain joins TRBV5-1 and TRBJ2-1; 10 bases line up with TRBD2. The V segment lost 6 bases and the J segment 8 bases; nucleotides outside the gene matches: 11. Per the germline V gene, CDR1 is SGHRS and CDR2 is YFSETQ. The CDR3 covers 15 residues. CDR3 in amino acids: CASKQLAGTWDEQFF. The CDR3 nucleotides read TGCGCCAGCAAACAACTAGCGGGGACTTGGGATGAGCAGTTCTTC.

V and J are TRBV5-1 and TRBJ1-5; D remains unclear. Trimming stripped 0 bases from V and 2 bases from J, with 12 bases between. The CDR3 runs to 16 residues. CDR1 SGHRS and CDR2 YFSETQ come from the germline V gene. The CDR3 DNA reads TGCGCCAGCAGCTTGGTCCCCGGTCTGGGCAATCAGCCCCAGCATTTT. The encoded protein is CASSLVPGLGNQPQHF.

The V call is TRBV7-9, the J call TRBJ2-3; TRBD1 agrees at 9 bases. V shed 6 bases and J 5 bases; nucleotides not matched to a gene: 9. Germline assignment: CDR1 SEHNR and CDR2 FQNEAQ (reference sequence). CDR3 length: 15 amino acids. This chain's CDR3 is CASRPVDRGGDTQYF. The CDR3 nucleotides read TGTGCCAGCAGGCCGGTGGACAGGGGAGGAGATACGCAGTATTTT. The full variable domain, in which reference TRBV7-9 and TRBJ2-3 provide the parts outside the CDR3, is DTGVSQNPRHKITKRGQNVTFRCDPISEHNRLYWYRQTLGQGPEFLTYFQNEAQLEKSRLLSDRFSAERPKGSFSTLEIQRTEQGDSAMYLCASRPVDRGGDTQYFGPGTRLTVL.

The V gene is TRBV10-2, the J gene TRBJ1-1; D is perhaps TRBD1 (6 bases). Germline values: CDR1 WSHSY, CDR2 SAAADI. The CDR3 is 16 amino acids. The V and J ends lost 9 bases and 11 bases respectively, with 31 bases between them. Written as DNA, the CDR3 is TGCGCCAGTGCCCTAATGGACAGACTGGGGTCAATTCCGGCTTTCTTT. Its translation is CASALMDRLGSIPAFF.

This clone occurred once. V is TRBV19 and J is TRBJ1-1; D might be TRBD1 (5 bases). Germline-derived CDR1 and CDR2 are LNHDA and SQIVND (reference sequence). The CDR3 is made up of 15 amino acids. V lost 5 bases and J 2 bases, leaving 15 bases between the germline ends. DNA for the CDR3: TGTGCCAGTAGTCCTCATGGGGGGGAAAACACTGAAGCTTTCTTT. Protein: CASSPHGGENTEAFF. Together with reference TRBV19 and TRBJ1-1, the CDR3 gives the full variable domain: DGGITQSPKYLFRKEGQNVTLSCEQNLNHDAMYWYRQDPGQGLRLIYYSQIVNDFQKGDIAEGYSVSREKKESFPLTVTSAQKNPTAFYLCASSPHGGENTEAFFGQGTRLTVV.

This clone has only a few counts. As DNA, the CDR3 is TGTGCCAGCAGCGTAACGGGGGACACCGGGGAGCTGTTTTTT. Encoded protein: CASSVTGDTGELFF. The chain is built from TRBV9 and TRBJ2-2; possibly TRBD2 for D (6 bases). Per germline, CDR1 SGDLS and CDR2 YYNGEE. With 1 base removed from V and 3 bases from J, the gap between germline ends came to 7 bases. This CDR3 spans 14 amino acids.

The V call is TRBV6-2 or TRBV6-3, the J call TRBJ2-7; tentative D call: TRBD1 (5 bases). V lost 2 bases and J lost 0, with 14 bases in between. Germline V gene sequence: CDR1 MNHEY, CDR2 SVGEGT. The CDR3 consists of 16 residues. The CDR3 region has the DNA TGTGCCAGCAGTTACAACACACAGGCCAGCTCCTACGAGCAGTACTTC. Its translation: CASSYNTQASSYEQYF.

In its sample, this clone was seen a few times. The chain joins TRBV28 to TRBJ1-4, with 7 nucleotides matching TRBD1. CDR3 length: 14 residues. The trim removed 5 bases at V and 3 bases at J, leaving 3 bases unmatched. From germline, CDR1 is MDHEN and CDR2 SYDVKM. Written as DNA, the CDR3 is TGTGCCAGCAGTCTCCAGGGGGCTAATGAAAAACTGTTTTTT. It yields the protein CASSLQGANEKLFF.

The chain combines TRBV6-5 with TRBJ1-2, with D unresolved. Trimming removed 0 bases at V and 8 bases at J, with 10 bases between. Looked up from germline, CDR1 is MNHEY and CDR2 is SVGAGI. The CDR3 is 13 residues long. CDR3 loop: CASSYSRVYGYTF. CDR3 DNA: TGTGCCAGCAGTTACTCCCGAGTATACGGCTACACCTTC.

The chain recombines TRBV4-2 with TRBJ2-1; unclear D gene. This CDR3 has 14 residues. The V end lost 1 base, the J end lost 0 bases, and 4 bases lay between the germline ends. From germline, CDR1 is LGHNA and CDR2 YNFKEQ. The CDR3 protein is CASSQASSYNEQFF. The CDR3 coding sequence is TGTGCCAGCAGCCAAGCTAGCTCCTACAATGAGCAGTTCTTC.

The V and J genes are TRBV6-5 and TRBJ1-5; TRBD1 is a possible D gene (6 bases). The CDR3 length is 15 residues. Germline V gene lookup returns CDR1 MNHEY and CDR2 SVGAGI. Trimming took 8 bases from V and 7 from J, leaving 21 bases between them. The CDR3 loop reads CASGISGSQGQPQHF. CDR3 DNA sequence: TGTGCCAGCGGTATCTCAGGGTCCCAGGGGCAGCCCCAGCATTTT.

The CDR3, as DNA: TGTGCCAGCAGTTTTTGGAGCTCACCCCTCCACTTT. Its protein product is CASSFWSSPLHF. The chain carries TRBV12-3 or TRBV12-4 and TRBJ1-6, with no clear D. This CDR3 is 12 amino acids long. The V end was cut by 3 bases, the J end by 10 bases, with 7 bases between.

A single count supports this clone. The chain links TRBV7-7 to TRBJ1-4; 10 nucleotides agree with TRBD1. The length of the CDR3 is 14 residues. With V trimmed by 4 bases and J by 8 bases, 4 bases remained unmatched. Germline CDR1 and CDR2: SSHAT and FNYEAQ (reference sequence). CDR3 DNA sequence: TGTGCCAGCAGCTCGGGACAGGGGTCGGAAAAACTGTTTTTT. It is translated as CASSSGQGSEKLFF.

The chain joins TRBV2 to TRBJ1-2, with 7 bases that match TRBD1. V lost 5 bases to trimming and J lost 4 bases; unmatched junction nucleotides: 7. CDR1 and CDR2 (germline): SNHLY, FYNNEI. The length of the CDR3 is 14 residues. The CDR3 DNA reads TGTGCCAGCAGTCGGGACAGCACAGGCTATGGCTACACCTTC. Encoded protein: CASSRDSTGYGYTF.

The chain joins TRBV10-3 to TRBJ1-5; no firm D call. CDR1 is ENHRY, CDR2 SYGVKD, per germline. This CDR3 is 15 amino acids long. Trimming took off 3 bases at V and 0 bases at J, with 9 bases between the two ends. The CDR3 DNA sequence: TGTGCCATCAGTGACGGCAGGAATAGCAATCAGCCCCAGCATTTT. This sequence encodes CAISDGRNSNQPQHF.